This TCR beta chain was profiled in a study of blood T cell repertoires in COVID-19. The CDR3 runs to 13 residues. Germline V CDR1 and CDR2: SGHTA, FQGTGA. Trimming took off 4 bases at V and 11 bases at J, with 17 bases between the two ends. TCRdb keeps only in-frame clones here, not all; method: immunoSEQ multiplex PCR. The sample lists about 190,000 clones, around 80% occurring once. This receptor was identified in a woman aged 80 or older with active or convalescent COVID-19. V usage is TRBV7-3 and J usage is TRBJ1-1, with D possibly TRBD1 on 6 matching bases. Sequenced sample: peripheral blood. CDR3 sequence (DNA): TGTGCCAGCAGCTCCACAGGGCTCAGCTGGGCTTTCTTT. The encoded protein is CASSSTGLSWAFF.